This T cell receptor (beta chain) emerged from a study of cytomegalovirus exposure and HLA in healthy donors. Study-wide results and limits: 16,951 TCR beta sequences were associated with HLA alleles at 0.05 false discovery rate in a later analysis. Some TCR beta chains (roughly 160 of them) were listed as cytomegalovirus-associated. Roughly even sequencing depth across donors was the assumption behind the presence/absence analyses.

The CDR3 is 14 residues long. Trimming pared 0 bases from V and 2 bases from J, leaving 4 bases between. Germline CDR1 reads SGHTA; CDR2 reads FQGNSA. As regards this clone: Its antigen is still unknown.

Primers included in the PCR were 60 Vbeta and 13 Jbeta primers. Profiled with immunoSEQ multiplex PCR; TCRdb holds only in-frame clones, not every one. The data hold about 150,000 clones, with less than 85% observed a single time. This chain links TRBV7-2 with TRBJ2-2; no firm D call. The TCR originated in a woman aged 45 to 65 in good health and CMV-seropositive. The sequenced sample was PBMCs. CDR3 amino acids: CASSLALNTGELFF. CDR3 sequence (DNA): TGTGCCAGCAGCTTAGCACTTAACACCGGGGAGCTGTTTTTT. Combining the CDR3 with reference TRBV7-2 and TRBJ2-2 gives the whole variable domain GAGVSQSPSNKVTEKGKDVELRCDPISGHTALYWYRQSLGQGLEFLIYFQGNSAPDKSGLPSDRFSAERTGGSVSTLTIQRTQQEDSAVYLCASSLALNTGELFFGEGSRLTVL.